Listed below are T cell receptor beta chains from one sample, sequenced in a study of beta chain features in type 1 diabetes. Data came from immunoSEQ multiplex PCR; TCRdb stores just in-frame clones and leaves some out. Seen here are 95,000 to 150,000 clones, around 17% observed once, and the top ten hold less than 3%. The sequenced sample consisted of central memory CD4+ T cells from blood. The receptors stem from a man younger than 45 with type 1 diabetes. CDR3s include the opening cysteine and the closing phenylalanine or tryptophan. Fields, in order: clone size, V gene, CDR3 length, D gene, J gene, CDR3 DNA, CDR3 protein. The D gene is left open where the match is weak. Size is omitted from some rows. Given values are once, few, many or a class for expanded clones.

>.|TRBV2|15|.|TRBJ1-2
TGTGCCAGCAGTGAAGCAGGCACGTCCGGGTATGGCTACACCTTC
CASSEAGTSGYGYTF
>few|TRBV30|16|TRBD1|TRBJ2-6
TGTGCCTCCACCGGGACAGCGTCCTCTGGGGCCAACGTCCTGACTTTC
CASTGTASSGANVLTF
>few|TRBV14|15|.|TRBJ2-1
TGTGCCAGCAGCCAAGGTCTAACGAGGGAGAATGAGCAGTTCTTC
CASSQGLTRENEQFF
>few|TRBV18|14|.|TRBJ1-3
TGTGCCAGCTCATTGGATAGTGCGGGAAACACCATATATTTT
CASSLDSAGNTIYF
>.|TRBV4-1|14|.|TRBJ2-3
TGCGCCAGCAGCCAAGGTATAGAGCCCGATACGCAGTATTTT
CASSQGIEPDTQYF
>.|TRBV6-1|13|.|TRBJ2-1
TGTGCCAGCAGTGAAGTCAGTAACAATGAGCAGTTCTTC
CASSEVSNNEQFF
>.|TRBV9|18|.|TRBJ1-6
TGTGCCAGCAGCGTAGGACCGGCCGGGGGGTCCTATAATTCACCCCTCCACTTT
CASSVGPAGGSYNSPLHF
>.|TRBV6-5|15|TRBD1|TRBJ2-1
TGTGCCAGCAGAACACCCCGACAGGGATCCGATGAGCAGTTCTTC
CASRTPRQGSDEQFF
>few|TRBV6-4|13|.|TRBJ1-1
TGTGCCAGCAGTGTGGGGAAAAACACTGAAGCTTTCTTT
CASSVGKNTEAFF
>many|TRBV11-2|12|.|TRBJ1-2
TGTGCCAGCAGCCCCGCCGGGAGAGGCTACACCTTC
CASSPAGRGYTF
>.|TRBV6-6|15|.|TRBJ1-2
TGTGCCAGCACGAGTCCCACAGACAGGCCCTATGGCTACACCTTC
CASTSPTDRPYGYTF